Below are 11 T cell receptor beta chains sequenced from a single sample in a study of early T cells in non-severe SARS-CoV-2 infection. TCRdb reprocessed the 5' RACE reads via MiXCR and lists one record per CDR3 protein. Of 85,000 to 100,000 distinct CDR3 sequences in the sample, 13% were seen once. The source material was whole blood. The receptor set was obtained from an adult who was a healthcare worker with PCR-confirmed SARS-CoV-2 infection or an uninfected control (not recorded which).

This clonotype has just a few counts. V gene TRBV19 combines with J gene TRBJ1-1; D uncertain. V lost 5 bases and J 0 bases, leaving 10 bases between the germline ends. Germline lookup yields CDR1 LNHDA and CDR2 SQIVND (reference sequence). The CDR3 extends over 14 amino acids. The CDR3: CASSVGLMNTEAFF. DNA for the CDR3: TGTGCCAGTAGTGTCGGACTGATGAACACTGAAGCTTTCTTT.

The rearrangement joins TRBV7-9 to TRBJ2-3; TRBD1 is a possible D gene (5 bases). The V end lost 4 bases, the J end lost 2 bases, and 13 bases lay between the germline ends. Germline V CDR1 and CDR2: SEHNR, FQNEAQ (reference sequence). This CDR3 spans 15 amino acids. CDR3: CASSSRRGTTDTQYF. The CDR3 DNA follows: TGTGCCAGCAGCTCGAGAAGGGGCACCACAGATACGCAGTATTTT.

The sample holds many counts of this clonotype. The chain links TRBV2 to TRBJ2-1, with D perhaps matching TRBD1 (6 bases). The CDR3 consists of 13 residues. Deletions cut 5 bases from V and 7 bases from J, with 12 bases between. Germline V lookup: CDR1 SNHLY, CDR2 FYNNEI. The CDR3 sequence: CASSFDRMNEQFF. The CDR3 DNA is TGTGCCAGCAGTTTTGACAGGATGAATGAGCAGTTCTTC.

A few counts support this clonotype. The chain carries TRBV4-3 and TRBJ2-7; 8 bases map to TRBD2. V gave up 1 base and J gave up 4 bases; unmatched junction bases: 3. The CDR3 is made up of 14 amino acids. Germline assignment: CDR1 LGHNA and CDR2 YSLEER. CDR3 amino acids: CASSQGLAGYEQYF. DNA for the CDR3: TGCGCCAGCAGCCAAGGCCTAGCGGGTTACGAGCAGTACTTC.

This clonotype was counted at least ten times. The chain's CDR3 is CASSLGVGAGGTDTQYF. The CDR3 DNA is TGTGCCAGCAGCTTAGGAGTCGGAGCGGGGGGCACAGATACGCAGTATTTT. V gene TRBV11-2 combines with J gene TRBJ2-3, with TRBD2 matching 8 bases. V was pared by 1 base and J by 1 base, with 7 bases of the junction left unmatched. CDR3 length: 17 amino acids. Germline lookup yields CDR1 SGHAT and CDR2 FQNNGV.

This clonotype has just a few counts. The V call is TRBV5-1, the J call TRBJ1-5; no clear D. Trimming pared 0 bases from V and 6 bases from J, leaving 13 bases between. Germline V gene data show CDR1 as SGHRS and CDR2 as YFSETQ. CDR3 size: 15 residues. CDR3 coding DNA: TGCGCCAGCAGCTTGGATACCAGGAATGGTCAGCCCCAGCATTTT. Amino acids: CASSLDTRNGQPQHF.

The sample holds many counts of this clonotype. CDR3 bases: TGTGCCAGCAGTTTATCGGAAGCGGGTGAAAAACTGTTTTTT. Translating it yields CASSLSEAGEKLFF. The chain uses TRBV27 and TRBJ1-4; D unclear. The germline V gene has CDR1 MNHEY and CDR2 SMNVEV (reference sequence). This CDR3 region has 14 residues. V gave up 0 bases and J gave up 7 bases, with 9 bases separating them.

This clonotype was observed a handful of times. This chain uses TRBV6-2 or TRBV6-3 with TRBJ1-2; 7 bases map to TRBD1. CDR1 and CDR2 from the germline V gene are MNHEY and SVGEGT. V shed 2 bases and J 4 bases; nucleotides not matched to a gene: 10. The length of the CDR3 is 16 residues. In nucleotides, the CDR3 is TGTGCCAGCAGTTACACCGGGACAGCCTGGGGCTATGGCTACACCTTC. Its translation is CASSYTGTAWGYGYTF.

The chain links TRBV24-1 to TRBJ1-5, with D hard to call. This CDR3 spans 12 amino acids. Between the trimmed V and J ends, which lost 3 bases and 7 bases, there was a span of 6 bases. Germline V lookup: CDR1 KGHDR, CDR2 SFDVKD. Here the CDR3 DNA reads TGTGCCACCAGTGATCAGGAGCAGCCCCAGCATTTT. Amino acids: CATSDQEQPQHF.

The chain is built from TRBV12-3 or TRBV12-4 and TRBJ2-1, with TRBD2 matching 9 bases. With 5 bases clipped from V and 7 bases from J, the junction kept 6 bases outside the gene matches. This CDR3 has 14 residues. The CDR3 here is CASSERGERNEQFF. The DNA for the CDR3 is TGTGCCAGCAGTGAGCGGGGGGAGCGGAATGAGCAGTTCTTC.

CDR3 protein: CASSLSSQTNEKLFF. CDR3 DNA sequence: TGTGCCAGCAGTTTATCCTCACAGACAAATGAAAAACTGTTTTTT. The V and J genes are TRBV27 and TRBJ1-4; D remains ambiguous. Deletions cut 0 bases from V and 5 bases from J, with 10 bases between. This CDR3 region has 15 residues. From germline, CDR1 is MNHEY and CDR2 SMNVEV (reference sequence).